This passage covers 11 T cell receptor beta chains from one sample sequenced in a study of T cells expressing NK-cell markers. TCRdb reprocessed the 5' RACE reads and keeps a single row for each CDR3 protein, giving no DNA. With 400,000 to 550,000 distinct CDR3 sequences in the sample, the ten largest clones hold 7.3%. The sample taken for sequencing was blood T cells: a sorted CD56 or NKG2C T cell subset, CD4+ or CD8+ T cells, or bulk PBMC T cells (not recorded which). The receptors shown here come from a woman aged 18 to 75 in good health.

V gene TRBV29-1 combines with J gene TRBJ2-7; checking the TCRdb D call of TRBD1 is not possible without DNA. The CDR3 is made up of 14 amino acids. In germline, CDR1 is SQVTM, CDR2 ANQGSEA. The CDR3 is CSVEPGNRPYEQYF.

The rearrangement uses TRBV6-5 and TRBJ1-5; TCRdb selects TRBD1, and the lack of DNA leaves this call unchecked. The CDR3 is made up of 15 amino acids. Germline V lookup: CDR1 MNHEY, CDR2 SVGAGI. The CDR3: CASSYGQGPNQPQHF.

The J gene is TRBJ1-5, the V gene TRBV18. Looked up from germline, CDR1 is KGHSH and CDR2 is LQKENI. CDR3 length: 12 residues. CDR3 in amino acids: CASSPPMEPQHF.

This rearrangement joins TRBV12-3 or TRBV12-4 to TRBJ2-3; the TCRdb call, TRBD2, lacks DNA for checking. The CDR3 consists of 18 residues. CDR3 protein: CASSLFGLAGRGADTQYF.

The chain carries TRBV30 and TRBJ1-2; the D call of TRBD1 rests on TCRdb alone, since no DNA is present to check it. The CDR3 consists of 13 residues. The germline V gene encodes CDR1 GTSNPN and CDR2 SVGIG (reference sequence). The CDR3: CAWKGVPGYGYTF.

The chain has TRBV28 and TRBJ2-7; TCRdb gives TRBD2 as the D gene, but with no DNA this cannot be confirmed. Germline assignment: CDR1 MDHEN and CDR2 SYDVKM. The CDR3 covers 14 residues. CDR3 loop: CASSRGGESYEQYF.

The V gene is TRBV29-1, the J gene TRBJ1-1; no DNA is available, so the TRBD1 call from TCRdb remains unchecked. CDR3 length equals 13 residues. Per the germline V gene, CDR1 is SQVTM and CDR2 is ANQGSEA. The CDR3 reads CSAQETMNTEAFF.

The CDR3 is CSVDQRAPSGELFF. The chain has TRBV29-1 and TRBJ2-2; TCRdb names TRBD2, which stays unverified in the absence of DNA. Germline CDR1 and CDR2: SQVTM and ANQGSEA. The CDR3 is 14 amino acids.

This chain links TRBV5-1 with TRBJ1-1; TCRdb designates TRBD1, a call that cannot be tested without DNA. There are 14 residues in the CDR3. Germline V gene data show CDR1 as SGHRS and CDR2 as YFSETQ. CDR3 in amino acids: CASTDRGMNTEAFF.

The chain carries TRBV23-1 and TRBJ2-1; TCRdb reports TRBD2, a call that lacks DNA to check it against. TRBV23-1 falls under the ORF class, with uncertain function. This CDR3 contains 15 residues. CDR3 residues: CASSQSGASANEQFF.

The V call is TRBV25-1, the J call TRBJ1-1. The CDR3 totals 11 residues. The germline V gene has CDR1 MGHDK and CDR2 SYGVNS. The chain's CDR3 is CASRGWTEAFF.